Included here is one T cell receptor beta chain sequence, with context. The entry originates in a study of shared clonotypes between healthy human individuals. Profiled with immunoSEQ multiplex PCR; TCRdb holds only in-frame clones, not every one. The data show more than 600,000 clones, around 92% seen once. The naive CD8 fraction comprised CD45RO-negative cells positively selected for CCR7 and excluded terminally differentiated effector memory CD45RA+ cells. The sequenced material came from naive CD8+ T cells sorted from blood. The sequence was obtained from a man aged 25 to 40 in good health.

CDR3 DNA: TGTGCCAGCAGTTTATACTGGGGAGGGGAGATTGAGACCCAGTACTTC. Protein sequence: CASSLYWGGEIETQYF. J is TRBJ2-5 and V is TRBV27; 7 bases line up with TRBD2. The CDR3 sequence is 16 residues long. The germline CDR1 and CDR2 sequences are MNHEY and SMNVEV (reference sequence). V lost 1 base to trimming and J lost 5 bases; unmatched junction nucleotides: 10.